This TCR beta chain emerged from a study of control samples from healthy donors and cancer patients. This CDR3 spans 13 amino acids. V lost 4 bases, J lost 5 bases, and 10 bases lay in between. Germline V gene data show CDR1 as SGHRS and CDR2 as YFSETQ. The assay was immunoSEQ multiplex PCR, and TCRdb's table has in-frame clones only and misses some. Here the sample spans about 110,000 clones, around 80% being singletons. Source material: blood. The sequence derives from a man younger than 35 in good health. V and J are TRBV5-1 and TRBJ2-1; a possible D gene is TRBD1 (6 bases). CDR3: CASSRNRDNEQFF. The DNA for the CDR3 is TGCGCCAGCAGCCGAAACAGGGACAATGAGCAGTTCTTC.